This T cell receptor (beta chain) was documented in a study of blood T cell repertoires in COVID-19. Study as a whole: The cDNA or gDNA used as material had been derived from T cells, B-cell-depleted T cells, or PBMCs.

As processed by the authors: It was from reference gene primer amplification that nucleated cell counts were estimated. Assay used: immunoSEQ multiplex PCR; TCRdb lists only in-frame clones, some missing. V, J and clone size are taken as reported in that table, and D and trimming were inferred from the DNA itself. The sample has 150,000 to 200,000 clones, around 84% seen once. Residents of under 25 US areas, aged about 18 to 89 years, made up the participants. Recovered status applied to Cohort 3 donors who had two consecutive negative PCRs. It also applied to those with clearance or with symptom resolution. The CDR3 runs to 17 residues. Germline loops: CDR1 MGHRA, CDR2 YSYEKL. Trimming cost V 3 bases and J 2 bases, with 19 bases left between them.

The clonotype comes from a man aged 45-65 years who had recovered from COVID-19. This chain uses TRBV4-1 with TRBJ1-1; a weak D match, TRBD1 (6 bases). Source material: PBMCs or T cells enriched from blood (not recorded which). As DNA, the CDR3 is TGCGCCAGCAGCCAGATGTCGGGGAGGGGACAAAACACTGAAGCTTTCTTT. This codes for CASSQMSGRGQNTEAFF.